The 22 T cell receptor beta chains listed next were all sequenced from one sample in a study of T-cell memory formation after mild COVID-19 (dated by TCRdb to about 2021). Receptor libraries were prepared by 5' RACE. The reads were generated on an Illumina NovaSeq 6000. TCRdb trimmed the raw reads at Q25, called clones with MiXCR and kept productive beta chains. A single entry per CDR3 protein holds the most common genes and DNA from its merged rows. This sample is represented by over 300,000 distinct CDR3 sequences; 20% to 25% of them were singletons. The top ten constitute roughly a fifth of the sample. Sequencing used PBMCs or a T cell subset sorted from them (not recorded which). The receptors shown here come from a man in his late teens or twenties who had mild COVID-19 (a few samples of this study predate the infection). The sample titles of this study are shuffled in the database, so cell type and time point are left out; the donor was told from shared clones.

The chain is built from TRBV5-1 and TRBJ2-5; 7 nucleotides line up with TRBD2. The ends lost 5 bases at V and 5 bases at J; junction bases unmatched: 18. The CDR3 sequence is 17 residues long. Germline lookup yields CDR1 SGHRS and CDR2 YFSETQ. The CDR3 nucleotides read TGCGCCAGCAGGCGGTCAGTAGCGGGCCACGGGGGGGAGACCCAGTACTTC. The encoded protein is CASRRSVAGHGGETQYF.

The chain combines TRBV9 with TRBJ1-4; TRBD1 matches 9 bases. CDR3 length equals 14 residues. V was clipped by 3 bases and J by 7 bases; unmatched bases: 4. Germline-derived CDR1 and CDR2 are SGDLS and YYNGEE. The DNA of the CDR3 is TGTGCCAGCAGCGAGAGGGGACAGGGTGAAAAACTGTTTTTT. Protein product: CASSERGQGEKLFF.

The chain recombines TRBV5-5 with TRBJ2-1, with no clear D. Trimming pared 0 bases from V and 9 bases from J, leaving 13 bases between. This CDR3 comprises 14 residues. Germline V gene data show CDR1 as SGHKS and CDR2 as YYEKEE (reference sequence). The CDR3 loop is CASSLAAAAGEQFF. CDR3 in DNA: TGTGCCAGCAGCTTGGCGGCAGCTGCCGGTGAGCAGTTCTTC.

The J gene is TRBJ1-5, the V gene TRBV6-1; D ambiguous. The CDR3 is 13 residues long. The V gene's germline CDR1 is MNHNS and CDR2 SASEGT. Between the trimmed V and J ends, which lost 7 bases and 8 bases, there was a span of 15 bases. The CDR3 here is CASNPRPGKPQHF. In DNA, the CDR3 is TGTGCCAGCAATCCGAGACCGGGGAAGCCCCAGCATTTT.

This clonotype has a count of ten or more. The V gene is TRBV7-8, the J gene TRBJ2-7; D gene unclear. V was trimmed by 1 base and J by 1 base, leaving 5 bases between them. Germline V gene sequence: CDR1 SGHVS, CDR2 FQNEAQ. This CDR3 is built from 13 residues. In DNA form, the CDR3 reads TGTGCCAGCAGCTTAGGGCCGTCCTACGAGCAGTACGTC. This encodes CASSLGPSYEQYV.

J is TRBJ2-6 and V is TRBV24-1, with 10 bases matching TRBD1. V dropped 12 bases and J dropped 4; count of bases not matched to a gene: 11. Germline V gives CDR1 KGHDR, CDR2 SFDVKD. The CDR3 length is 16 residues. The CDR3 loop reads CAVNPGQGRGANVLTF. In DNA form, the CDR3 reads TGTGCCGTTAACCCGGGACAGGGGAGAGGGGCCAACGTCCTGACTTTC.

In its sample, this clonotype was seen a few times. The chain has TRBV4-2 and TRBJ2-7, with D unresolved. The length of the CDR3 is 13 residues. Germline CDR1 is LGHNA and CDR2 is YNFKEQ. Deletions cut 6 bases from V and 3 bases from J, with 12 bases between. CDR3 in DNA: TGTGCCAGCAGTCAGATATCCATCTACGAGCAGTACTTC. Translation gives CASSQISIYEQYF.

The table lists this clonotype with a few counts. This sequence joins TRBV6-6 and TRBJ2-5; 8 bases fit TRBD2. The CDR3 extends over 15 amino acids. The V segment lost 6 bases and the J segment 0 bases; nucleotides outside the gene matches: 6. CDR1 is MNHNY and CDR2 is SVGAGI in the germline V gene (reference sequence). The CDR3 here is CASRPLAAYQETQYF. CDR3 DNA: TGTGCCAGCAGACCACTAGCGGCCTACCAAGAGACCCAGTACTTC.

V is TRBV19 and J is TRBJ2-2, with 7 positions matching TRBD1. With 8 bases clipped from V and 2 bases from J, the junction kept 5 bases outside the gene matches. From germline, CDR1 is LNHDA and CDR2 SQIVND (reference sequence). CDR3 length equals 14 residues. CDR3 DNA: TGTGCCAGTTGGAAAGGGGGCAACACCGGGGAGCTGTTTTTT. Translated: CASWKGGNTGELFF.

In its sample, this clonotype was seen many times. V and J are TRBV6-2 or TRBV6-3 and TRBJ1-2; D uncertain. The CDR3 length is 11 residues. V shed 4 bases and J shed 5 bases, with 5 bases lying between them. Germline V CDR1 and CDR2: MNHEY, SVGEGT. Here the CDR3 reads CASSSEYGYTF. CDR3 nucleotide sequence: TGTGCCAGCAGTTCAGAATATGGCTACACCTTC.

There are a few counts of this clonotype. V is TRBV7-2 and J is TRBJ2-1, with 8 bases lining up with TRBD2. The germline gives CDR1 SGHTA, CDR2 FQGNSA. The junction had 4 bases not matched to a gene; V was cut back by 4 bases and J by 2 bases. This CDR3 has 15 residues. The CDR3 bases are TGTGCCAGCAGCTCCAGGGGACTAGCCTACAATGAGCAGTTCTTC. As protein: CASSSRGLAYNEQFF.

This clonotype was recorded a few times. J is TRBJ2-3 and V is TRBV12-3 or TRBV12-4; TRBD2 agrees at 9 bases. The CDR3 runs to 14 residues. With 8 bases clipped from V and 3 bases from J, the junction kept 6 bases outside the gene matches. CDR3 DNA sequence: TGTGCCAGCCACATAGGACTAGCGACAGATACGCAGTATTTT. This encodes CASHIGLATDTQYF.

This clonotype was observed a handful of times. The chain employs TRBV7-8 and TRBJ2-4; 11 bases match TRBD2. Trimming took 4 bases from V and 1 from J; bases not matched to a gene: 3. The germline V gene has CDR1 SGHVS and CDR2 FQNEAQ. The CDR3 runs 16 residues. The CDR3 DNA reads as TGTGCCAGCAGCTATCTAGCGGGGGGCGCCAAAAACATTCAGTACTTC. It encodes CASSYLAGGAKNIQYF.

This clonotype was seen more than once but under ten times. The genes are TRBV5-1 and TRBJ1-1; 8 positions agree with TRBD1. This CDR3 spans 14 amino acids. Per the germline V gene, CDR1 is SGHRS and CDR2 is YFSETQ. V lost 5 bases to trimming and J lost 5 bases; unmatched junction nucleotides: 8. The CDR3 protein is CASSRDRGETEAFF. CDR3 in DNA: TGCGCCAGCAGTCGAGACAGGGGTGAGACTGAAGCTTTCTTT.

This clonotype was observed a handful of times. The genes are TRBV9 and TRBJ1-2; D is uncertain. V was pared by 0 bases and J by 2 bases, with 11 bases between. The CDR3 is made up of 15 amino acids. CDR1 is SGDLS and CDR2 is YYNGEE in the germline V gene. CDR3 bases: TGTGCCAGCAGCGTAGACCCCTCAACCAACTATGGCTACACCTTC. Protein: CASSVDPSTNYGYTF.

This clonotype appeared a few times. V gene TRBV6-2 or TRBV6-3 combines with J gene TRBJ2-3, with 8 positions matching TRBD2. The CDR3 runs 14 residues. Germline assignment: CDR1 MNHEY and CDR2 SVGEGT. Trimming cost V 7 bases and J 2 bases; bases outside gene matches: 5. CDR3: CASNSGGYTDTQYF. The DNA of the CDR3 is TGTGCCAGCAATTCGGGGGGGTACACAGATACGCAGTATTTT.

This clonotype was seen only a few times. This chain links TRBV28 with TRBJ1-5; D is unresolved. With 3 bases removed from V and 5 bases from J, the gap between germline ends came to 20 bases. The CDR3 is 17 residues long. Germline values: CDR1 MDHEN, CDR2 SYDVKM. The CDR3 loop is CASSLSQEYAPDQPQHF. The DNA of the CDR3 is TGTGCCAGCAGTTTGTCGCAGGAATACGCTCCGGATCAGCCCCAGCATTTT.

The chain joins TRBV6-2 or TRBV6-3 to TRBJ2-2, with 7 bases matching TRBD1. Germline CDR1 MNHEY, CDR2 SVGEGT. This CDR3 is built from 17 residues. The V segment lost 8 bases and the J segment 1 base; nucleotides outside the gene matches: 13. This chain's CDR3 is CASGIIRGQMNTGELFF. The CDR3, as DNA: TGTGCCAGCGGGATCATTAGGGGACAGATGAACACCGGGGAGCTGTTTTTT.

The chain combines TRBV7-9 with TRBJ2-3; D uncertain. Trimming took 1 base from V and 3 from J, leaving 14 bases between them. The CDR3 is 16 residues long. The germline V gene encodes CDR1 SEHNR and CDR2 FQNEAQ (reference sequence). The CDR3 reads CASSLDGGGLTDTQYF. The CDR3 coding sequence is TGTGCCAGCAGCTTAGATGGCGGTGGTTTGACAGATACGCAGTATTTT.

The table lists this clonotype with a few counts. V is TRBV5-1 and J is TRBJ1-1; the D gene is possibly TRBD1 (6 bases). The germline V and J ends were trimmed by 4 bases and 6 bases, with 16 bases remaining between them. Germline assignment: CDR1 SGHRS and CDR2 YFSETQ. CDR3 length equals 14 residues. The CDR3, as DNA: TGCGCCAGCAGCCTCTGGTTGGGGGCGGCTGAAGCTTTCTTT. Translation gives CASSLWLGAAEAFF.

This clonotype was recorded a few times. The genes are TRBV6-5 and TRBJ2-1, with D perhaps assigned TRBD1 or TRBD2 (5 bases each). This CDR3 region has 17 residues. In germline, CDR1 is MNHEY, CDR2 SVGAGI. Trimming pared 0 bases from V and 0 bases from J, leaving 12 bases between. DNA for the CDR3: TGTGCCAGCAGTTACTCGTTGGGGGTGAGCTCCTACAATGAGCAGTTCTTC. Amino acids: CASSYSLGVSSYNEQFF.

The chain links TRBV6-6 to TRBJ1-1; D is unresolved. The germline V and J ends were trimmed by 2 bases and 0 bases, with 10 bases remaining between them. This CDR3 has 15 residues. Germline V gene data show CDR1 as MNHNY and CDR2 as SVGAGI (reference sequence). For the CDR3, the DNA is TGTGCCAGCAGTTACGGAGGCGGCATGAACACTGAAGCTTTCTTT. Residues: CASSYGGGMNTEAFF.